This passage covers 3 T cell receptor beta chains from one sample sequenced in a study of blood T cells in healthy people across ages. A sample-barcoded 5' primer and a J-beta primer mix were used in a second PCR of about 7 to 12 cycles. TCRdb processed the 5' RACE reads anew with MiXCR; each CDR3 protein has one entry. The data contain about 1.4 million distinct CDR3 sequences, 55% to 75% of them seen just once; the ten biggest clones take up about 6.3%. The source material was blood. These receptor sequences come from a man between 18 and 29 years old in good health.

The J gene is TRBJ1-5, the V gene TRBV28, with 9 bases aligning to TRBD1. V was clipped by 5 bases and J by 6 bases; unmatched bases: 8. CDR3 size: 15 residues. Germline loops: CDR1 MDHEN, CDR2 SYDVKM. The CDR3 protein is CASSILGQGSQPQHF. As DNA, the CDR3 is TGTGCCAGCAGTATATTGGGACAGGGAAGTCAGCCCCAGCATTTT.

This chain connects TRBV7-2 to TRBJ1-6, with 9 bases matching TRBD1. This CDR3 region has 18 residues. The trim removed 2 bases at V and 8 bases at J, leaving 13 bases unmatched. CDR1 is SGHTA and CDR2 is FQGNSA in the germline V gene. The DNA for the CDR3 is TGTGCCAGCAGCTTACCACGAGAGGGACAGGGTTTGGATTCACCCCTCCACTTT. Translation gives CASSLPREGQGLDSPLHF.

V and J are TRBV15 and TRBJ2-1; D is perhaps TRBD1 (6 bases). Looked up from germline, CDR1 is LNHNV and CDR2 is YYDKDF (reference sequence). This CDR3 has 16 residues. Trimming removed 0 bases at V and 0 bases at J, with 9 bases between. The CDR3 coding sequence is TGTGCCACCAGCAGAGAAGGGACACGCTCCTACAATGAGCAGTTCTTC. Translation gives CATSREGTRSYNEQFF.